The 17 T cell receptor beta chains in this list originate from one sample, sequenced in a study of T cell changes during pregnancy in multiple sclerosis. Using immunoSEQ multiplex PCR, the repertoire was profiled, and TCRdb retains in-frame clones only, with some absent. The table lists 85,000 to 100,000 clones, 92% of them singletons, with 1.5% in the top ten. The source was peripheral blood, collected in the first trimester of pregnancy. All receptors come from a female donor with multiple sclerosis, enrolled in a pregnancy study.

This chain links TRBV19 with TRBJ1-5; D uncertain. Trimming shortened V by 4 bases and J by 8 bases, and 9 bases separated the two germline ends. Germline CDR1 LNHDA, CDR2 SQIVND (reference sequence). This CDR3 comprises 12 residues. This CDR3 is CASSTLPKPQHF. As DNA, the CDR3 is TGTGCCAGTAGTACCCTACCTAAGCCCCAGCATTTT.

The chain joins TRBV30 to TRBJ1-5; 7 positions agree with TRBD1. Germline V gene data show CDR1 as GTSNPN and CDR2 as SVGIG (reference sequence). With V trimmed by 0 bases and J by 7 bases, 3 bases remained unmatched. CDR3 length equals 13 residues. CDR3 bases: TGTGCCTGGAGTGTACAGGGGAGGCAGCCCCAGCATTTT. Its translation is CAWSVQGRQPQHF.

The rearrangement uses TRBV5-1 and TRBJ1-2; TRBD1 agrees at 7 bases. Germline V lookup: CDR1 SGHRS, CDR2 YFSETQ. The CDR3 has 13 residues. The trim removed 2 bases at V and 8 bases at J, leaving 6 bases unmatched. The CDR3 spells CASSFDRVSGYTF. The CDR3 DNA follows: TGCGCCAGCAGCTTTGACAGGGTAAGCGGCTACACCTTC. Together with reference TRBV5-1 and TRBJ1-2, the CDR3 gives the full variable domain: KAGVTQTPRYLIKTRGQQVTLSCSPISGHRSVSWYQQTPGQGLQFLFEYFSETQRNKGNFPGRFSGRQFSNSRSEMNVSTLELGDSALYLCASSFDRVSGYTFGSGTRLTVV.

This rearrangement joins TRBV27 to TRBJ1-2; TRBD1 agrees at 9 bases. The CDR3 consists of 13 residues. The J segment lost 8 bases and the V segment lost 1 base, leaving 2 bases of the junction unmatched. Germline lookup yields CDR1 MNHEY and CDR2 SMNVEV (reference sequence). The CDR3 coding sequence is TGTGCCAGCAGTTTATGGACAGGGGAAGGCTACACCTTC. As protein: CASSLWTGEGYTF.

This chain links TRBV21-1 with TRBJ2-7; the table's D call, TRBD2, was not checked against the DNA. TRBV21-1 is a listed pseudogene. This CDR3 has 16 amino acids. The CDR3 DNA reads TGTGCCAGCATGGATAGCGGGGCCTCGTGGGTCTACGAGCAGTACTTC. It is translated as CASMDSGASWVYEQYF.

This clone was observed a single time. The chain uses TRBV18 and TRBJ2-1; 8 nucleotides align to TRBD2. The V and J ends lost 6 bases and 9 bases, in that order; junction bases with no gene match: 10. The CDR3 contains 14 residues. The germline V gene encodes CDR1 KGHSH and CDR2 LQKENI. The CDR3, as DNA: TGTGCCAGCTCCCTCACGGGGGGGGGCGGTGAGCAGTTCTTC. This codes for CASSLTGGGGEQFF.

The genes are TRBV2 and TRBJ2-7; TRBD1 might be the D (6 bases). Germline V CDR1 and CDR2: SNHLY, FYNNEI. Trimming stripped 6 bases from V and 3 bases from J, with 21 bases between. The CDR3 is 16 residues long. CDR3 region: CASSGNRDGVFYEQYF. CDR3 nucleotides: TGTGCCAGCAGCGGCAACAGGGACGGGGTCTTCTACGAGCAGTACTTC.

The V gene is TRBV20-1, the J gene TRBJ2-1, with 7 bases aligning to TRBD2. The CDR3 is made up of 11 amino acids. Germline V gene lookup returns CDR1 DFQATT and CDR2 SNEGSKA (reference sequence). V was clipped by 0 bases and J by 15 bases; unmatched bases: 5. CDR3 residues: CSARDGASGFF. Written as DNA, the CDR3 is TGCAGTGCTAGAGATGGGGCTAGCGGGTTCTTC.

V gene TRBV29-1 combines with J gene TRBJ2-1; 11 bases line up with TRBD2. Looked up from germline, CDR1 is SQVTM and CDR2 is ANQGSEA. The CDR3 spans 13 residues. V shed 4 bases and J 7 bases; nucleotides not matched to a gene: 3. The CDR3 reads CSVVTSGSNEQFF. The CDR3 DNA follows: TGCAGCGTTGTCACTAGCGGGAGTAATGAGCAGTTCTTC.

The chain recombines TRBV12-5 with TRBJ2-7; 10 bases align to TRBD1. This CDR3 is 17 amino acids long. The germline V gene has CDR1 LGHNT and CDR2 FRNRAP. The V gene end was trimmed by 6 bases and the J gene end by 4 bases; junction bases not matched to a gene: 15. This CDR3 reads CASGYTPGQGLSYEQYF. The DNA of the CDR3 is TGTGCTAGTGGCTACACTCCGGGACAGGGGCTCTCGTACGAGCAGTACTTC. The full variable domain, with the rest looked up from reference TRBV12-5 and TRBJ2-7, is DARVTQTPRHKVTEMGQEVTMRCQPILGHNTVFWYRQTMMQGLELLAYFRNRAPLDDSGMPKDRFSAEMPDATLATLKIQPSEPRDSAVYFCASGYTPGQGLSYEQYFGPGTRLTVT.

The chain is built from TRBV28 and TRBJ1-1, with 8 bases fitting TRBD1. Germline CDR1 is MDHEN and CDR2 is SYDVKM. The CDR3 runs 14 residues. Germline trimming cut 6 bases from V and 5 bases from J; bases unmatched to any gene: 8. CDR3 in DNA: TGTGCCAGCAGAGTTCAGGGGGCGAAAACTGAAGCTTTCTTT. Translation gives CASRVQGAKTEAFF.

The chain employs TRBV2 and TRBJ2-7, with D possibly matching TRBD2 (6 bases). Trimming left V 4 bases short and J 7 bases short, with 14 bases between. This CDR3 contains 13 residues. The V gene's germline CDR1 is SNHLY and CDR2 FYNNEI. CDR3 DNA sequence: TGTGCCAGCAGTGTCAGTTACAGCGGGGAGCAGTACTTC. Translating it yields CASSVSYSGEQYF.

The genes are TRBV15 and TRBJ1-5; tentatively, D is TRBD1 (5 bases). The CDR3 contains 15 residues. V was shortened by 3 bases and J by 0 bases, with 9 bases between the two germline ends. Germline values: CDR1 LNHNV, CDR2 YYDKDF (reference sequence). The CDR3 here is CATSRGDFSNQPQHF. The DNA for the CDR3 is TGTGCCACCAGCAGGGGGGACTTTAGCAATCAGCCCCAGCATTTT.

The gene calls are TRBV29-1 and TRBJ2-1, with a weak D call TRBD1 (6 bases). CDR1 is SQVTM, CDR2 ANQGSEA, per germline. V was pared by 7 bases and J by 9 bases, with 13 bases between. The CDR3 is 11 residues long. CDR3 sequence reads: CSASEGGEQFF. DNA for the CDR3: TGCAGCGCCTCGGAAGGGGGTGAGCAGTTCTTC.

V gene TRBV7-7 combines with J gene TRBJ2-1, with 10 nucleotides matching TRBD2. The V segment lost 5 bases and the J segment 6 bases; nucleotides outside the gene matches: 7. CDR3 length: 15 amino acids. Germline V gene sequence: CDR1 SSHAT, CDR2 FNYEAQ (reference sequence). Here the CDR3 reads CASSPLAGVGNEQFF. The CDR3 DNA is TGTGCCAGCAGCCCTCTAGCGGGAGTAGGCAATGAGCAGTTCTTC.

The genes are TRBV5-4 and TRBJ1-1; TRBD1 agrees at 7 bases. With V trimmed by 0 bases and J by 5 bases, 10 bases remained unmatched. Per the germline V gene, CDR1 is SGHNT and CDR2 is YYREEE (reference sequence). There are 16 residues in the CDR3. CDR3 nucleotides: TGTGCCAGCAGCTTGGGCCCACTAGGGGGCGCGACTGAAGCTTTCTTT. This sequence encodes CASSLGPLGGATEAFF.

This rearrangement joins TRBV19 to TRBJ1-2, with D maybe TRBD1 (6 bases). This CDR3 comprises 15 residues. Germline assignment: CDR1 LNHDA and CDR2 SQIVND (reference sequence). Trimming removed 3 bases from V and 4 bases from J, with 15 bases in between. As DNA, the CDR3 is TGTGCCAGTAGTATCCATGACAGGTCCCCCTATGGCTACACCTTC. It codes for CASSIHDRSPYGYTF.